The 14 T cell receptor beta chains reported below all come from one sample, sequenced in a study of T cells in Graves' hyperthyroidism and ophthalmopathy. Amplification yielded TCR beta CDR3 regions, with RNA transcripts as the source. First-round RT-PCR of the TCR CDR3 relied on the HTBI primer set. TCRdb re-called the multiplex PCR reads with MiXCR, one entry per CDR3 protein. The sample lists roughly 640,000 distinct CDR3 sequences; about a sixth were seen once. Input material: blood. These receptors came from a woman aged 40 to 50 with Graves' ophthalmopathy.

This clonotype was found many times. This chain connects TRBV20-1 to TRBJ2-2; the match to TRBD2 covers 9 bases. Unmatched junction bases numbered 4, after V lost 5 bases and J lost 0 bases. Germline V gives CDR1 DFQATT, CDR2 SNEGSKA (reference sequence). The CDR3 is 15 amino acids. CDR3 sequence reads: CSARVAGANTGELFF. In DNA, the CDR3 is TGCAGTGCTCGAGTAGCGGGGGCGAACACCGGGGAGCTGTTTTTT.

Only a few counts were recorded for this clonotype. The CDR3 protein is CASSLGGTGDRDTQYF. The CDR3 bases are TGTGCCAGCAGTTTAGGGGGGACAGGGGATCGGGATACGCAGTATTTT. The chain carries TRBV12-3 or TRBV12-4 and TRBJ2-3, with 10 bases lining up with TRBD1. After removal of 1 base from V and 6 bases from J, the junction contained 7 bases not matched to a gene. This CDR3 is built from 16 residues.

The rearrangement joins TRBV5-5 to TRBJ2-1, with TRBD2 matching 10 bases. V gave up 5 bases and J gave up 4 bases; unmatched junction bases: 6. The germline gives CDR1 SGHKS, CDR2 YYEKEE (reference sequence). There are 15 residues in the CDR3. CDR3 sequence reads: CASSRSSGSYNEQFF. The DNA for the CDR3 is TGTGCCAGCAGTCGGTCTAGCGGGAGTTACAATGAGCAGTTCTTC. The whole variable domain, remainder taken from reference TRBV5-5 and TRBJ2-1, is DAGVTQSPTHLIKTRGQQVTLRCSPISGHKSVSWYQQVLGQGPQFIFQYYEKEERGRGNFPDRFSARQFPNYSSELNVNALLLGDSALYLCASSRSSGSYNEQFFGPGTRLTVL.

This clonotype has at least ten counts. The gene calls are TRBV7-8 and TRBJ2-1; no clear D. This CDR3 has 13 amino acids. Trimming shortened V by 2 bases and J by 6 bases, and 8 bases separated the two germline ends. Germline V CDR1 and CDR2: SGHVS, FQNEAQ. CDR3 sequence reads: CASSLPPSNEQFF. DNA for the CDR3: TGTGCCAGCAGCTTACCCCCTAGCAATGAGCAGTTCTTC.

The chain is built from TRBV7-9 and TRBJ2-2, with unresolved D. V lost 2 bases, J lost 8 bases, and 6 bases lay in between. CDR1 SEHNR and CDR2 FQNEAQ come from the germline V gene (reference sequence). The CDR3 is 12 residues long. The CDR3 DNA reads TGTGCCAGCAGCTTACCCCGGGGGGAGCTGTTTTTT. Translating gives CASSLPRGELFF.

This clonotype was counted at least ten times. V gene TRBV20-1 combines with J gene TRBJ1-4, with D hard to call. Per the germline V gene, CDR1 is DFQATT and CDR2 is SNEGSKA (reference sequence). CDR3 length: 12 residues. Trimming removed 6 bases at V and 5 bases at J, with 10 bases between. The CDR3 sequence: CSAPDVNEKLFF. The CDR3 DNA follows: TGCAGTGCCCCGGACGTCAATGAAAAACTGTTTTTT.

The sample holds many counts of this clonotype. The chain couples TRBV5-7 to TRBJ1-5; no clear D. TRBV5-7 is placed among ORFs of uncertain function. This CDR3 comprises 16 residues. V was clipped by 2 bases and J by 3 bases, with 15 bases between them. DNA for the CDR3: TGTGCCAGCAGCTTTCGACCCCAAGGAATCAATCAGCCCCAGCATTTT. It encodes CASSFRPQGINQPQHF.

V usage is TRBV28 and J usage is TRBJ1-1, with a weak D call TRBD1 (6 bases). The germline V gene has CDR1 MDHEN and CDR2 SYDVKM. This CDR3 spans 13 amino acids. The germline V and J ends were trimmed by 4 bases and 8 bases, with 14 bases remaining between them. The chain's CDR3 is CASSSLNRAEAFF. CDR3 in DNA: TGTGCCAGCAGTTCCCTAAACAGGGCGGAAGCTTTCTTT.

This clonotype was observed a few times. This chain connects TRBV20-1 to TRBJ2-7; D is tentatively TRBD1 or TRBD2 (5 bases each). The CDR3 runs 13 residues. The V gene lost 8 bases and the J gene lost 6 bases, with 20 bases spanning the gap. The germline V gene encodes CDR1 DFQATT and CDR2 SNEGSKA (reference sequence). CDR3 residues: CSHPQSGTSEQYF. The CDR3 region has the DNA TGCAGTCATCCACAATCCGGGACCTCCGAGCAGTACTTC.

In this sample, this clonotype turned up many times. The CDR3 nucleotides read TGTGCCAGCGGAGGGACGGCCAATCAGCCCCAGCATTTT. Protein sequence: CASGGTANQPQHF. This rearrangement joins TRBV28 to TRBJ1-5; possibly TRBD1 for D (5 bases). V was shortened by 8 bases and J by 3 bases, with 11 bases between the two germline ends. CDR1 and CDR2 (germline): MDHEN, SYDVKM. CDR3 length: 13 residues.

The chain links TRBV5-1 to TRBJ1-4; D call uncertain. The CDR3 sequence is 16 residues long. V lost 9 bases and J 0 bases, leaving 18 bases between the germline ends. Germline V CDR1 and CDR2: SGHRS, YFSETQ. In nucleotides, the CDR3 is TGCGCCACCGGACTGCAGAACCCTGCAACTAATGAAAAACTGTTTTTT. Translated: CATGLQNPATNEKLFF.

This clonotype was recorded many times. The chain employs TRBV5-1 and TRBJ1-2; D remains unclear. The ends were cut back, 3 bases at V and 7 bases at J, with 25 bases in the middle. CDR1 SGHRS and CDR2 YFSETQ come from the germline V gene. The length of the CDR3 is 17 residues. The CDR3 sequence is CASSSRLTGFNHRGYTF. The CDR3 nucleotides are TGCGCCAGCAGCTCCAGGTTAACGGGGTTCAATCATCGTGGCTACACCTTC. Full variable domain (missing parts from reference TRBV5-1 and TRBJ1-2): KAGVTQTPRYLIKTRGQQVTLSCSPISGHRSVSWYQQTPGQGLQFLFEYFSETQRNKGNFPGRFSGRQFSNSRSEMNVSTLELGDSALYLCASSSRLTGFNHRGYTFGSGTRLTVV.

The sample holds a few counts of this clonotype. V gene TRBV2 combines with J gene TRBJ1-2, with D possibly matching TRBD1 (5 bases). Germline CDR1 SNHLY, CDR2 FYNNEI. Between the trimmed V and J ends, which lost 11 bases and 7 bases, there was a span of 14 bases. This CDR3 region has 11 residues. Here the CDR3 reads CAVQGAGGYTF. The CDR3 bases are TGTGCCGTACAAGGGGCAGGTGGCTACACCTTC.

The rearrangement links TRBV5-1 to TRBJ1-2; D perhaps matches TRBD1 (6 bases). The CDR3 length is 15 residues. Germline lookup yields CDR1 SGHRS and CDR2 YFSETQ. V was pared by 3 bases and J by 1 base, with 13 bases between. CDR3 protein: CASSSGDNYNYGYTF. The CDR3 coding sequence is TGCGCCAGCAGCTCAGGGGATAATTATAACTATGGCTACACCTTC.